Detailed here is one T cell receptor beta chain. There are a few counts of this clonotype. Its binding antigen is unknown. The sample holds no much larger clone one base away, and base qualities are not on file. The sample belongs to a study of T cell repertoires in cytomegalovirus infection (dated 2019 in TCRdb). Regarding the complete study: Recently identified HLA-C-restricted CMV epitopes, whose presentation resists viral immunomodulation, were targeted by peptide stimulations together with well-studied HLA-B-restricted epitopes. Donor HLA type was relevant to the analysis, as public TCR beta signatures indicated carriage of CMV infection together with the matching HLA type.

Per the publication, the treatment or condition label means: in vitro stimulation with specific CMV peptide epitopes to enrich CMV-specific T cells. CDR1 and CDR2, per the germline V gene, are SGHRS and YFSETQ. From V the trimming removes 7 bases and from J it removes 4 bases, while the gene matches leave 7 bases of the junction unaccounted for. From its cysteine to its phenylalanine, the CDR3 spans 15 amino acids. The sequence is cut down to CDR3 DNA, 45 bases in frame from base 1. Sequencing relied on an Illumina HiSeq 1500. Through fastp at Q25 and MiXCR, TCRdb rebuilt clones from the public reads, retaining in-frame beta chains. Identical CDR3 protein sequences are pooled into one entry, listed with their most common genes and DNA. This sample lists 80,000 to 95,000 distinct CDR3 sequences; about 31% were detected once. The leading ten clones occupy roughly 70% of the sample. General conclusions and limits of the study: In both this cohort and an independent cohort of over 350 donors, the cumulative frequency of public TCR beta family members distinguished carriers of CMV infection plus the relevant HLA type. The ex vivo response was dominated by HLA-C-restricted CMV-specific TCR beta clonotypes, which also provided the single most frequent clonotype in two of eight donors.

The chain couples TRBV5-1 to TRBJ2-1; a stretch of 11 junction bases matches TRBD1. This material consisted of CD8+ T cells from cultured PBMCs, taken from culture after CMV antigen stimulation. This clonotype originated in a human donor in good health (CMV status not recorded). Some clones in this sample may be carry-over from other donors' samples. The CDR3 is CASFGGTGGYNEQFF. Here is the DNA: TGCGCCAGCTTCGGTGGGACAGGGGGTTACAATGAGCAGTTCTTC.